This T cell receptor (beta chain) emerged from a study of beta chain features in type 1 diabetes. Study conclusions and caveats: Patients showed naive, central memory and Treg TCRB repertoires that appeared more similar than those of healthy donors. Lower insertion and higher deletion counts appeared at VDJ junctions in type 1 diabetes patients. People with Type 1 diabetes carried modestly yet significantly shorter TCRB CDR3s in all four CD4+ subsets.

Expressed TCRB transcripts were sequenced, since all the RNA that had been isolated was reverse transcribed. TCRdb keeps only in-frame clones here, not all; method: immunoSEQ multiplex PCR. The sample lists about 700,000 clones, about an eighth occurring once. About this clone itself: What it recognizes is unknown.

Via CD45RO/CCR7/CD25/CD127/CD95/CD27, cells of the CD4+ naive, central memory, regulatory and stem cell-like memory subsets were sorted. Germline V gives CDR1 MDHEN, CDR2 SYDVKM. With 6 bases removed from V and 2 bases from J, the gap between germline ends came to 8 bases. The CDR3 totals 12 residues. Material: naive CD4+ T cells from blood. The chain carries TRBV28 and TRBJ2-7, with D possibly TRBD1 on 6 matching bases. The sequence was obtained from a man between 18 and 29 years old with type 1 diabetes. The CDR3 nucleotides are TGTGCCAGCAGACAGGGTCCCTACGAGCAGTACTTC. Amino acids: CASRQGPYEQYF.